A selection of T cell receptor beta chains follows, all from one sample in a study of early T cells in non-severe SARS-CoV-2 infection. MiXCR was run by TCRdb on the 5' RACE reads, yielding one entry per CDR3 protein. The table has just under 65,000 distinct CDR3 sequences, 7% to 9.5% seen once; the top ten hold over 10%. Sequencing used whole blood, obtained at baseline. The receptors shown here come from an adult who was a healthcare worker with PCR-confirmed SARS-CoV-2 infection or an uninfected control (not recorded which). Both conserved end residues are part of each CDR3. The order of the fields is CDR3 protein, CDR3 DNA, clone size, D gene, V gene, J gene. A D gene is named only where the DNA matches it firmly. Some rows have no size entry. The others give once, few or many, or a class for an expanded clone.

CASSINSQGSDTQYF	TGTGCCAGCAGCATCAATTCCCAGGGCTCAGATACGCAGTATTTT	.	.	TRBV7-9	TRBJ2-3
CASSRAGITYEQYF	TGTGCCAGCAGCCGGGCCGGCATTACCTACGAGCAGTACTTC	.	.	TRBV6-2/TRBV6-3	TRBJ2-7
CSATDRQGLLEKLFF	TGCAGTGCTACGGATAGACAGGGTTTGCTTGAAAAACTGTTTTTT	many	TRBD1	TRBV20-1	TRBJ1-4
CALRGGTENEQFF	TGTGCCTTAAGGGGCGGGACGGAAAATGAGCAGTTCTTC	once	.	TRBV10-3	TRBJ2-1
CSALDNSYNEQFF	TGCAGTGCTCTGGACAACTCCTACAATGAGCAGTTCTTC	few	.	TRBV20-1	TRBJ2-1
CASSPGGRRTDTQYF	TGTGCCAGCAGTCCGGGCGGGAGAAGGACAGATACGCAGTATTTT	.	TRBD2	TRBV11-2	TRBJ2-3
CASSLQGTGELFF	TGTGCCAGCAGTCTACAGGGAACCGGGGAGCTGTTTTTT	.	.	TRBV6-1	TRBJ2-2
CASSPSRDRGNEQFF	TGTGCCAGCAGTCCATCCCGGGACCGGGGCAATGAGCAGTTCTTC	many	.	TRBV6-2/TRBV6-3	TRBJ2-1
CASSSGEGAISTDTQYF	TGTGCCAGCAGCTCCGGGGAGGGGGCAATTAGCACAGATACGCAGTATTTT	few	.	TRBV11-2	TRBJ2-3
CASSFDRNTGELFF	TGTGCCAGCAGTTTCGACAGGAACACCGGGGAGCTGTTTTTT	many	.	TRBV12-3/TRBV12-4	TRBJ2-2
CSVLADSTDTQYF	TGCAGCGTACTAGCAGATAGCACAGATACGCAGTATTTT	many	.	TRBV29-1	TRBJ2-3
CASSLGFAGSLRNEQFF	TGTGCCAGCAGTTTAGGGTTCGCGGGAAGTTTGAGGAATGAGCAGTTCTTC	.	.	TRBV27	TRBJ2-1
CASSSASGRGQNEQFF	TGTGCCAGCAGCTCCGCTAGCGGGAGGGGTCAGAATGAGCAGTTCTTC	many	TRBD2	TRBV5-4	TRBJ2-1